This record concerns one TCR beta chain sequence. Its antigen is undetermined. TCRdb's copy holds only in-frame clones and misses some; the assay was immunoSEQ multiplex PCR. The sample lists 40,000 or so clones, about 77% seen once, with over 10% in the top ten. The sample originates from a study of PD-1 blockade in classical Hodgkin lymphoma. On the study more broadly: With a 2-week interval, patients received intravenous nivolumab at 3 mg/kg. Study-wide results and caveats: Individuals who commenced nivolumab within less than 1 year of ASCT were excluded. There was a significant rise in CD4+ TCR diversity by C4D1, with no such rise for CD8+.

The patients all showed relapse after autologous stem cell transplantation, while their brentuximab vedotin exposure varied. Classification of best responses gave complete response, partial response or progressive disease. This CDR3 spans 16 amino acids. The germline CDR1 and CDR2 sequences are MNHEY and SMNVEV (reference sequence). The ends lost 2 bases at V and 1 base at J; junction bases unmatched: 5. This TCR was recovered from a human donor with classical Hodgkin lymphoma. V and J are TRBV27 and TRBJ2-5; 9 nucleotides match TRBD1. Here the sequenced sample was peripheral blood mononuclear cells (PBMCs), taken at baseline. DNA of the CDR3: TGTGCCAGCAGTTTAATAACAGGGGGCGTCCAAGAGACCCAGTACTTC. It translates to CASSLITGGVQETQYF.